Reported below is one T cell receptor (beta chain). Antigen unknown. The source of the sample is a study of T-cell reconstitution after alpha-beta-depleted transplantation in children. Findings and limits, study-wide: Diversity and T-cell counts at one year after transplant derived mostly from new T cells. Surviving thymic progenitors and recipient T cells were the source of high TCRbeta diversity at day 60 in some patients. Reportedly, alpha-beta T cells present about two months post-transplant originated from several hundred expanded clones of graft origin.

TCRbeta library construction was performed incorporating unique molecular identifiers. TCRdb reprocessed the PCR reads with MiXCR, giving one entry per CDR3 protein. The repertoire holds 250,000 or so distinct CDR3 sequences, 20% to 30% seen once, with 4.5% to 5.5% in the top ten. The CDR3 covers 12 residues. Germline V gene sequence: CDR1 DFQATT, CDR2 SNEGSKA (reference sequence). Trimming shortened V by 7 bases and J by 7 bases, and 14 bases separated the two germline ends. The material sequenced was PBMCs, mostly from graft donor cells, taken 360 days after TCRalphabeta/CD19-depleted stem cell transplant. The V and J genes are TRBV20-1 and TRBJ2-1; no firm D call. This TCR derives from a female patient aged 2-9 years who had a stem cell transplant for congenital amegakaryocytic thrombocytopenia, so the T cells may come from the graft donor. The CDR3 loop is CSVIGPPNEQFF. The DNA of the CDR3 is TGCAGTGTTATAGGACCACCGAATGAGCAGTTCTTC.